This T cell receptor beta chain is drawn from a study of T cell repertoires in ileal Crohn's disease. Study as a whole: Approximately 35% were active smokers at surgery; median disease duration was around 7.9 years.

The V and J ends lost 5 bases and 5 bases, in that order; junction bases with no gene match: 8. The germline CDR1 and CDR2 sequences are SGHDT and YYEEEE. This CDR3 has 14 amino acids. Regarding time point: neoterminal ileum biopsy at postoperative endoscopy, about 6 months after surgery. The table came from immunoSEQ multiplex PCR; TCRdb's copy has only in-frame clones and leaves some out. The sample carries 9,500 to 11,000 clones, less than 85% recorded once. The chain employs TRBV5-6 and TRBJ2-3, with TRBD1 identical over 7 bases. The specimen was ileal tissue. The origin of this receptor is an adult with Crohn's disease. The CDR3 loop is CASSSPYRGDTQYF. In DNA, the CDR3 is TGTGCCAGCAGTTCCCCCTACAGGGGAGATACGCAGTATTTT.